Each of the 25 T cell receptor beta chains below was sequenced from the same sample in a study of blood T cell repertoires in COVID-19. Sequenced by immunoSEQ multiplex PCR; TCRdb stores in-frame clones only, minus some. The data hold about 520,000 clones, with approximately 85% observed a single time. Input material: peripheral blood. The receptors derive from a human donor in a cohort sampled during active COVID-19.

This chain's CDR3 is CASSLAGQGFGSPLHF. In DNA, the CDR3 is TGTGCCAGCAGCTTAGCAGGACAGGGTTTTGGTTCACCCCTCCACTTT. The chain recombines TRBV7-9 with TRBJ1-6, with 8 bases matching TRBD1. The J segment lost 9 bases and the V segment lost 0 bases, leaving 7 bases of the junction unmatched. CDR3 length equals 16 residues. Per the germline V gene, CDR1 is SEHNR and CDR2 is FQNEAQ (reference sequence).

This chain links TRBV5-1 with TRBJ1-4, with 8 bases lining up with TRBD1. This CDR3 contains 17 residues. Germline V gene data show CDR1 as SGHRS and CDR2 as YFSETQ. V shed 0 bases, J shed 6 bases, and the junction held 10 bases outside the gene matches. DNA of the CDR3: TGCGCCAGCAGCTTGGGGGTGGGCAGGGGGCCTTATGAAAAACTGTTTTTT. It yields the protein CASSLGVGRGPYEKLFF.

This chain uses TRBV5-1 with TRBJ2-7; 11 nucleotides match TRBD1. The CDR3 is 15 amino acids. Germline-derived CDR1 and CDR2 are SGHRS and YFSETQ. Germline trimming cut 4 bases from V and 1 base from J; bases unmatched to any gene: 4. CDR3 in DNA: TGCGCCAGCAGCGCGGACAGGGGGCTATCCTACGAGCAGTACTTC. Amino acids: CASSADRGLSYEQYF.

CDR3 region: CASSPQGAEGYTF. CDR3 nucleotide sequence: TGTGCCAGCTCACCACAGGGGGCCGAGGGCTACACCTTC. The chain uses TRBV18 and TRBJ1-2; 7 bases agree with TRBD1. Germline values: CDR1 KGHSH, CDR2 LQKENI. The CDR3 has 13 residues. Germline trimming cut 1 base from V and 8 bases from J; bases unmatched to any gene: 4.

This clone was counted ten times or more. Here the CDR3 reads CASSWQGAVAFF. CDR3 nucleotide sequence: TGTGCCAGCAGCTGGCAGGGGGCTGTAGCTTTCTTT. The chain couples TRBV7-9 to TRBJ1-1; TRBD1 matches at 8 bases. With V trimmed by 4 bases and J by 10 bases, 5 bases remained unmatched. Germline CDR1 is SEHNR and CDR2 is FQNEAQ (reference sequence). The CDR3 sequence is 12 residues long.

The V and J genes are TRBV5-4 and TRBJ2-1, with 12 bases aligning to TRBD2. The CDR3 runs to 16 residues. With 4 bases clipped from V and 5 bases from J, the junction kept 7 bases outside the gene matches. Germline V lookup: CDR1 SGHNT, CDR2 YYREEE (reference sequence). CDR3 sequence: CASSPGLAGRNNEQFF. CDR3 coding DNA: TGTGCCAGCAGCCCGGGACTAGCGGGCCGTAACAATGAGCAGTTCTTC. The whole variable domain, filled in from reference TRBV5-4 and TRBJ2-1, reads ETGVTQSPTHLIKTRGQQVTLRCSSQSGHNTVSWYQQALGQGPQFIFQYYREEENGRGNFPPRFSGLQFPNYSSELNVNALELDDSALYLCASSPGLAGRNNEQFFGPGTRLTVL.

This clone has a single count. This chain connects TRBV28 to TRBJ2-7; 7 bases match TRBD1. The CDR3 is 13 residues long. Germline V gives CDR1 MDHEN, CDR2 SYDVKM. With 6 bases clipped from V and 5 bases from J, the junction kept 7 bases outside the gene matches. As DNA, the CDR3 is TGTGCCAGCAGACTAAACAGGGGTGACGAGCAGTACTTC. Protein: CASRLNRGDEQYF. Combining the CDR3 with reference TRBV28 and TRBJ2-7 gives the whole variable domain DVKVTQSSRYLVKRTGEKVFLECVQDMDHENMFWYRQDPGLGLRLIYFSYDVKMKEKGDIPEGYSVSREKKERFSLILESASTNQTSMYLCASRLNRGDEQYFGPGTRLTVT.

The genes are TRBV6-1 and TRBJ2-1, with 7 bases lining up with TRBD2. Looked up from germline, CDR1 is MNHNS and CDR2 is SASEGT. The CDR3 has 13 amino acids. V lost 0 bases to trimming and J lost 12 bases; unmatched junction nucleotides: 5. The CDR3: CASSEARLAGQFF. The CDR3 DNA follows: TGTGCCAGCAGTGAAGCTAGACTAGCCGGGCAGTTCTTC.

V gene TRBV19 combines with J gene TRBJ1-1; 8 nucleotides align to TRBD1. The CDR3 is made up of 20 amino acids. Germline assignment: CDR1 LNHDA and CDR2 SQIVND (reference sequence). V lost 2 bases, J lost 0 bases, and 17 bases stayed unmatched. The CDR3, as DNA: TGTGCCAGTAGTATACAGGACAGGGTACCGAGCATTTTCATGAACACTGAAGCTTTCTTT. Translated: CASSIQDRVPSIFMNTEAFF.

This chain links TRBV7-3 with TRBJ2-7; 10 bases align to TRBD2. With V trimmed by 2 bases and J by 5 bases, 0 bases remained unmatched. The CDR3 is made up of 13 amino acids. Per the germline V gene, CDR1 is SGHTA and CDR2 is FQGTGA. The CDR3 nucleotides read TGTGCCAGCAGCTTACTAGCGGGAGACGAGCAGTACTTC. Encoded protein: CASSLLAGDEQYF. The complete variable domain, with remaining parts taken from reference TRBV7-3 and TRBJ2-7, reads GAGVSQTPSNKVTEKGKYVELRCDPISGHTALYWYRQSLGQGPEFLIYFQGTGAADDSGLPNDRFFAVRPEGSVSTLKIQRTERGDSAVYLCASSLLAGDEQYFGPGTRLTVT.

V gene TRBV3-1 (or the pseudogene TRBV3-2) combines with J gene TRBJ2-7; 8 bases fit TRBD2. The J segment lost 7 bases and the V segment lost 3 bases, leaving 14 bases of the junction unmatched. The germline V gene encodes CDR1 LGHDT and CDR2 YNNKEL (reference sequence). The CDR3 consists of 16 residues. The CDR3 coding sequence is TGTGCCAGCAGCCACAGGTCCCCCAGCGGGAGTGGGGAGCAGTACTTC. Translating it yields CASSHRSPSGSGEQYF.

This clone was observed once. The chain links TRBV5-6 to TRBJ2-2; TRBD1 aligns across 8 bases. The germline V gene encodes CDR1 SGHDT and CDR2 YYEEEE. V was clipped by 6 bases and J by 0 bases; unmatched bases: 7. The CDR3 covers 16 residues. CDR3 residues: CASTRRGPANTGELFF. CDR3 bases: TGTGCCAGCACCCGCAGGGGGCCAGCGAACACCGGGGAGCTGTTTTTT.

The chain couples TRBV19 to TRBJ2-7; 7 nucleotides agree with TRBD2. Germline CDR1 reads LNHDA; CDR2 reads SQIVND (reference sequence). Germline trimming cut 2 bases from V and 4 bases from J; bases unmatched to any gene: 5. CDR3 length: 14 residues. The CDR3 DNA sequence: TGTGCCAGTAGTATAACGGGAGGCCTTTACGAGCAGTACTTC. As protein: CASSITGGLYEQYF.

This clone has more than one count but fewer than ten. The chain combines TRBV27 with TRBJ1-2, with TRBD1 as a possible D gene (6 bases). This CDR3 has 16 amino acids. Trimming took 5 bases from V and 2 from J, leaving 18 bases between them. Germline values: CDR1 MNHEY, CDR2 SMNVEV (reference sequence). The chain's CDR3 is CASSPRRDTLNYGYTF. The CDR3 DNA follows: TGTGCCAGCAGTCCGAGACGGGACACCCTAAACTATGGCTACACCTTC.

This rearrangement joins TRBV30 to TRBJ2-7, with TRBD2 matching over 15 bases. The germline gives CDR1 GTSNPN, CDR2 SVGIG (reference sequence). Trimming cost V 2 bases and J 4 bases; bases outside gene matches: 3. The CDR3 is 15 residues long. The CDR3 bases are TGTGCCTGGAGTCCGGGACTAGCGGGAGGTTACGAGCAGTACTTC. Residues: CAWSPGLAGGYEQYF.

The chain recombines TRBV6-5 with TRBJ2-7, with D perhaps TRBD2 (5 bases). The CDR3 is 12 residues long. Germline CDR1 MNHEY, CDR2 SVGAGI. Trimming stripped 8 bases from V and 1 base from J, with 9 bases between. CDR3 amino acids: CASWSGSYEQYF. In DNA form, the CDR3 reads TGTGCCAGCTGGTCGGGGTCCTACGAGCAGTACTTC.

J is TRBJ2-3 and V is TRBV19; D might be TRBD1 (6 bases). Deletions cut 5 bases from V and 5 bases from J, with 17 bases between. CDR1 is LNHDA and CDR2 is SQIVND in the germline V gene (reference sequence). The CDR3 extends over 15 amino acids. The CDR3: CASSETPGARDTQYF. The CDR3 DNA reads TGTGCCAGTAGTGAAACTCCAGGGGCAAGAGATACGCAGTATTTT.

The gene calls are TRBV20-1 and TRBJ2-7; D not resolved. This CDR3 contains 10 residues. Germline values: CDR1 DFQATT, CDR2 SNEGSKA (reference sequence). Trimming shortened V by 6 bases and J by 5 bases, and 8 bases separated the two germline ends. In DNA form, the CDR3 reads TGCAGTGCCCAACTACACGAGCAGTACTTC. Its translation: CSAQLHEQYF.

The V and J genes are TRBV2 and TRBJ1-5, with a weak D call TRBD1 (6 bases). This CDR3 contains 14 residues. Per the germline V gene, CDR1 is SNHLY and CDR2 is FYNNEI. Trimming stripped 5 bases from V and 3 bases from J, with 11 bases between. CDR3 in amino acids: CASSIQGPNQPQHF. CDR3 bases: TGTGCCAGCAGTATTCAGGGGCCCAATCAGCCCCAGCATTTT.

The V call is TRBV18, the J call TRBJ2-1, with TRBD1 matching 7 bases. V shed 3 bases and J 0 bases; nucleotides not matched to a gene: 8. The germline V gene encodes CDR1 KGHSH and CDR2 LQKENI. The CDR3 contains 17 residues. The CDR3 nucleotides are TGTGCCAGCTCACCTCTTGGACAGGCGAGCTCCTACAATGAGCAGTTCTTC. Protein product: CASSPLGQASSYNEQFF. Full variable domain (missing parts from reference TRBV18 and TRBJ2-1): NAGVMQNPRHLVRRRGQEARLRCSPMKGHSHVYWYRQLPEEGLKFMVYLQKENIIDESGMPKERFSAEFPKEGPSILRIQQVVRGDSAAYFCASSPLGQASSYNEQFFGPGTRLTVL.

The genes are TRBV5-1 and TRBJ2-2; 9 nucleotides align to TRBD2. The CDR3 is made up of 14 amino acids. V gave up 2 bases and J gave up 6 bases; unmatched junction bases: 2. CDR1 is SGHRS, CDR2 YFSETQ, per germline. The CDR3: CASSFLAGAGELFF. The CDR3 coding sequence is TGCGCCAGCAGCTTTTTAGCGGGAGCCGGGGAGCTGTTTTTT.

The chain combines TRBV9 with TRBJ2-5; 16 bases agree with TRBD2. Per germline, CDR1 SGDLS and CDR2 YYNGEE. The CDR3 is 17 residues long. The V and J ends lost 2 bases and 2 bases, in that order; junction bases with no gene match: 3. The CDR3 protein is CASSVGLAGGVQETQYF. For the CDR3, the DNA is TGTGCCAGCAGCGTGGGACTAGCGGGAGGGGTACAAGAGACCCAGTACTTC.

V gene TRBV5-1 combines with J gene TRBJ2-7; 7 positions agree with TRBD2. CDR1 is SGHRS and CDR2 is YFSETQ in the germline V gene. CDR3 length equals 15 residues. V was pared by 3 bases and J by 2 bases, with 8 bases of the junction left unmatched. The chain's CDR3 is CASSSPLGGPYEQYF. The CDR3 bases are TGCGCCAGCAGCTCACCCCTGGGAGGGCCCTACGAGCAGTACTTC.

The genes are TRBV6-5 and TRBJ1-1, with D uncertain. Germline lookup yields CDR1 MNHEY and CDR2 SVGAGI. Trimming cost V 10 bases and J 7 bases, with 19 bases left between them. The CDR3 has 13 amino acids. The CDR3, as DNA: TGTGCCACAGCGCCCCCTACCAAAGTTGAAGCTTTCTTT. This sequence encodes CATAPPTKVEAFF.

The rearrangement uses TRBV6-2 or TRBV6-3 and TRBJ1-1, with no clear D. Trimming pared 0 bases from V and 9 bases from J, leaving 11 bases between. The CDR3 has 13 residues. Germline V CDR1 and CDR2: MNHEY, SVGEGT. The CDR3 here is CASSYSNAQKAFF. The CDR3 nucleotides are TGTGCCAGCAGTTACTCGAATGCCCAGAAAGCTTTCTTT.